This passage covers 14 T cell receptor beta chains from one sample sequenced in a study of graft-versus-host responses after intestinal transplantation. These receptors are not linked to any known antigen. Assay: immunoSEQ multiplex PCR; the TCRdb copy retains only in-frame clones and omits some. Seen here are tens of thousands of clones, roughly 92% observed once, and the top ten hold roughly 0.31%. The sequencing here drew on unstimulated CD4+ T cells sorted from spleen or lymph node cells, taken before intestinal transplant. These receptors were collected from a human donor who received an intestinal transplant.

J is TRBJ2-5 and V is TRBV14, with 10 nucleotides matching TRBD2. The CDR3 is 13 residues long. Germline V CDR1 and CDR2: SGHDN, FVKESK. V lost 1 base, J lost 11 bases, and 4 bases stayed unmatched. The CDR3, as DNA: TGTGCCAGCAGCCAAGTCCTAGCGGGAGAGCAGTACTTC. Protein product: CASSQVLAGEQYF.

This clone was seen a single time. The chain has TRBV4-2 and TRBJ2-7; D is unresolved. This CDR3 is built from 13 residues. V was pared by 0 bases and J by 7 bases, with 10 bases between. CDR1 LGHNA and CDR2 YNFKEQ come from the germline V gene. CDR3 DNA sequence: TGTGCCAGCAGCCAAGACCTTGGTCGGGAGCAGTACTTC. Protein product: CASSQDLGREQYF.

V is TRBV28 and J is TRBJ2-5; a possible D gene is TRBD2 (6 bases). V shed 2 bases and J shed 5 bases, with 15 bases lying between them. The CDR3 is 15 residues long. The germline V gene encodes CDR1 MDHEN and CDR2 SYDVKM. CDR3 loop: CASSLAGTQLETQYF. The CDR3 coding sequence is TGTGCCAGCAGTTTAGCCGGGACTCAGCTGGAGACCCAGTACTTC.

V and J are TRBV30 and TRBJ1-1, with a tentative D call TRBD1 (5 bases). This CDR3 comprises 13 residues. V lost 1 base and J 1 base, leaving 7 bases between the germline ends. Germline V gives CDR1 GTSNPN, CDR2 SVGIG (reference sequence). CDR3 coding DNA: TGTGCCTGGAGTGGTGGGGGGAACACTGAAGCTTTCTTT. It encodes CAWSGGGNTEAFF.

CDR3 coding DNA: TGTGCCAGCAGTTCGAGAGGAAATTCACCCCTCCACTTT. Its protein product is CASSSRGNSPLHF. This rearrangement joins TRBV27 to TRBJ1-6, with D unclear. Germline CDR1 and CDR2: MNHEY and SMNVEV (reference sequence). The CDR3 runs to 13 residues. The V gene lost 4 bases and the J gene lost 7 bases, with 8 bases spanning the gap.

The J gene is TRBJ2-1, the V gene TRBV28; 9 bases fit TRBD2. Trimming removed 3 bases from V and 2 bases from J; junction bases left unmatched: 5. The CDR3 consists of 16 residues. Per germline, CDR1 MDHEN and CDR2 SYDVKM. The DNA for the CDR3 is TGTGCCAGCAGTTTTGTAGGGACTAGCCCCTACAATGAGCAGTTCTTC. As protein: CASSFVGTSPYNEQFF.

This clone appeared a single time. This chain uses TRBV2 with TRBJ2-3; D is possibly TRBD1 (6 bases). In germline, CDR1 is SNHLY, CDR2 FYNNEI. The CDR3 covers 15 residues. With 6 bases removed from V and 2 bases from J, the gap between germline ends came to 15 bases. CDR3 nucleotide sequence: TGTGCCAGCAGCTCACACGGGACACCCACAGATACGCAGTATTTT. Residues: CASSSHGTPTDTQYF.

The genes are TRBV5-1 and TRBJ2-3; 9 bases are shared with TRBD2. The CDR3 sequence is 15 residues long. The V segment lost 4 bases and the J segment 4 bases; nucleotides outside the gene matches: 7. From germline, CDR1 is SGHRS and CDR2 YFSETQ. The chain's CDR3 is CASSPLAGEADTQYF. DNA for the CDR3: TGCGCCAGCAGCCCCTTAGCGGGAGAGGCAGATACGCAGTATTTT.

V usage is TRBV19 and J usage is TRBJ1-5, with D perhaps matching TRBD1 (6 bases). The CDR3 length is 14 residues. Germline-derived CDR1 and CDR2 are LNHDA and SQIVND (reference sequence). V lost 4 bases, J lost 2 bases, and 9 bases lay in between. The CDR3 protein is CASSKKGGNQPQHF. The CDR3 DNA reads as TGTGCCAGTAGTAAAAAGGGGGGCAATCAGCCCCAGCATTTT.

CDR3 loop: CASRPLYLWYYEQYF. In nucleotides, the CDR3 is TGTGCCAGCAGACCACTGTACTTGTGGTACTACGAGCAGTACTTC. This sequence joins TRBV27 and TRBJ2-7; D gene uncertain. Trimming pared 6 bases from V and 3 bases from J, leaving 18 bases between. The CDR3 is 15 amino acids. Germline V gene sequence: CDR1 MNHEY, CDR2 SMNVEV (reference sequence).

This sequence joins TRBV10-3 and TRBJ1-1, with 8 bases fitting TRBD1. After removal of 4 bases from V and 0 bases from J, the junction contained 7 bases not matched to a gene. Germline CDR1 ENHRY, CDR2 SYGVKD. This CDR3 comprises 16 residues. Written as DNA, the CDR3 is TGTGCCATCAGTGCGTATTCCAGGGGGCTGAACACTGAAGCTTTCTTT. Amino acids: CAISAYSRGLNTEAFF.

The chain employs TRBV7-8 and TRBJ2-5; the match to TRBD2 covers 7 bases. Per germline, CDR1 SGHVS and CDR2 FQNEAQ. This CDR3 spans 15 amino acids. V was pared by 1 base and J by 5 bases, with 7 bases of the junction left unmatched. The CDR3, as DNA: TGTGCCAGCAGCTTAGGGCGACTAGCTCGGGAGACCCAGTACTTC. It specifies CASSLGRLARETQYF.

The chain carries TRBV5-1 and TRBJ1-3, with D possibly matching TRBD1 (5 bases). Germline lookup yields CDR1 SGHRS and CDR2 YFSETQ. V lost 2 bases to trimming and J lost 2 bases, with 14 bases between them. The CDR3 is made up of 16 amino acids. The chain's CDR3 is CASSFQGTGPGNTIYF. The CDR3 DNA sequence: TGCGCCAGCAGCTTCCAGGGTACGGGCCCTGGAAACACCATATATTTT.

The CDR3 protein is CASSPRPPGTSENEQFF. CDR3 coding DNA: TGTGCCAGCAGTCCCCGTCCCCCCGGGACTAGTGAGAATGAGCAGTTCTTC. The chain carries TRBV27 and TRBJ2-1; 8 bases are shared with TRBD2. Germline lookup yields CDR1 MNHEY and CDR2 SMNVEV (reference sequence). Trimming cost V 5 bases and J 7 bases; bases outside gene matches: 16. The CDR3 has 17 residues.